The 23 T cell receptor beta chains below were found in one sample sequenced in a study of neoadjuvant anti-PD-1 for oral cavity cancer. Produced via immunoSEQ multiplex PCR; TCRdb's table is partial and in-frame only. The sample lists about 61,000 clones, approximately 79% occurring once. Sequences were derived from PBMCs, sampled before nivolumab (anti-PD-1) treatment. The receptors shown here come from a person aged 40 to 85 with oral cavity squamous cell carcinoma.

The V call is TRBV9, the J call TRBJ2-7; 10 positions agree with TRBD1. J gave up 2 bases and V 4 bases, and 6 bases lay outside the gene matches. Germline values: CDR1 SGDLS, CDR2 YYNGEE. The CDR3 extends over 15 amino acids. DNA of the CDR3: TGTGCCAGCAGCTCCTCGACAGGGGGCACCTACGAGCAGTACTTC. The encoded protein is CASSSSTGGTYEQYF.

The genes are TRBV4-1 and TRBJ1-2; D is uncertain. The CDR3 loop spans 18 amino acids. V gave up 0 bases and J gave up 4 bases, with 21 bases separating them. CDR1 and CDR2 (germline): MGHRA, YSYEKL. Written as DNA, the CDR3 is TGCGCCAGCAGCCAAGATGCGATGGAAGGTTCCGGCAGCTATGGCTACACCTTC. Translated, it gives CASSQDAMEGSGSYGYTF.

The rearrangement joins TRBV7-2 to TRBJ2-7; D might be TRBD1 or TRBD2, each matching 5 bases. Trimming pared 5 bases from V and 6 bases from J, leaving 17 bases between. The germline V gene has CDR1 SGHTA and CDR2 FQGNSA. CDR3 length: 14 residues. CDR3 in amino acids: CASSPGYGTGEQYF. CDR3 sequence (DNA): TGTGCCAGCAGCCCGGGATACGGGACGGGCGAGCAGTACTTC.

The rearrangement joins TRBV7-9 to TRBJ2-7, with D possibly being TRBD1 (5 bases). V was clipped by 1 base and J by 2 bases, with 9 bases between them. Per the germline V gene, CDR1 is SEHNR and CDR2 is FQNEAQ (reference sequence). The CDR3 totals 14 residues. As DNA, the CDR3 is TGTGCCAGCAGCTTAGGGACATTAACCTACGAGCAGTACTTC. Amino acid sequence: CASSLGTLTYEQYF. The full variable domain, with the rest looked up from reference TRBV7-9 and TRBJ2-7, is DTGVSQNPRHKITKRGQNVTFRCDPISEHNRLYWYRQTLGQGPEFLTYFQNEAQLEKSRLLSDRFSAERPKGSFSTLEIQRTEQGDSAMYLCASSLGTLTYEQYFGPGTRLTVT.

The V call is TRBV27, the J call TRBJ2-7; D is undetermined. Germline V CDR1 and CDR2: MNHEY, SMNVEV (reference sequence). The length of the CDR3 is 16 residues. Trimming removed 5 bases from V and 0 bases from J, with 17 bases in between. The CDR3 bases are TGTGCCAGCAGTCCGGCCCTGGCAGACTTCTCCTACGAGCAGTACTTC. Translating it yields CASSPALADFSYEQYF.

V gene TRBV5-1 combines with J gene TRBJ1-1, with 7 bases identical to TRBD1. CDR1 is SGHRS and CDR2 is YFSETQ in the germline V gene. CDR3 length: 15 amino acids. J was trimmed by 7 bases and V by 5 bases; bases with no gene match: 14. The CDR3 here is CASSSAVGGEGEAFF. CDR3 in DNA: TGCGCCAGCAGTTCGGCGGTAGGGGGCGAGGGTGAAGCTTTCTTT.

V and J are TRBV7-2 and TRBJ1-2; perhaps TRBD1 as D (5 bases). V was pared by 4 bases and J by 1 base, with 10 bases between. Germline V gene sequence: CDR1 SGHTA, CDR2 FQGNSA. There are 14 residues in the CDR3. CDR3 amino acids: CASSSGRINYGYTF. The CDR3 nucleotides read TGTGCCAGCAGCTCAGGGCGGATTAACTATGGCTACACCTTC.

The chain carries TRBV19 and TRBJ1-1, with TRBD1 matching over 12 bases. CDR3 length equals 17 residues. Germline CDR1 reads LNHDA; CDR2 reads SQIVND (reference sequence). V was pared by 6 bases and J by 6 bases, with 14 bases of the junction left unmatched. CDR3 nucleotide sequence: TGTGCCAGTAGCCACCGGGACAGGGGGCGCGGTAGTCCTGAAGCTTTCTTT. Translating gives CASSHRDRGRGSPEAFF. The full variable domain, in which reference TRBV19 and TRBJ1-1 provide the parts outside the CDR3, is DGGITQSPKYLFRKEGQNVTLSCEQNLNHDAMYWYRQDPGQGLRLIYYSQIVNDFQKGDIAEGYSVSREKKESFPLTVTSAQKNPTAFYLCASSHRDRGRGSPEAFFGQGTRLTVV.

The CDR3 nucleotides are TGTGCCAGCAGCTTACAACGGGGAGCCTACGAGCAGTACTTC. Translated: CASSLQRGAYEQYF. V and J are TRBV11-2 and TRBJ2-7, with D possibly being TRBD2 (5 bases). The V gene's germline CDR1 is SGHAT and CDR2 FQNNGV. The CDR3 is 14 amino acids. V was clipped by 2 bases and J by 2 bases, with 10 bases between them.

In this sample, this clone turned up a few times. V and J are TRBV7-2 and TRBJ2-2; 8 bases agree with TRBD2. Germline CDR1 is SGHTA and CDR2 is FQGNSA. Trimming took 6 bases from V and 4 from J; bases not matched to a gene: 4. CDR3 length equals 14 residues. The CDR3 here is CASRKGTSTGELFF. The CDR3 DNA is TGTGCCAGCAGGAAGGGGACTAGCACCGGGGAGCTGTTTTTT.

The genes are TRBV18 and TRBJ1-1; D gene uncertain. Germline lookup yields CDR1 KGHSH and CDR2 LQKENI. The CDR3 length is 14 residues. V lost 1 base and J 4 bases, leaving 10 bases between the germline ends. CDR3: CASSPLQSGTEAFF. As DNA, the CDR3 is TGTGCCAGCTCACCACTGCAGTCGGGCACTGAAGCTTTCTTT.

This clone has only one observation. The chain recombines TRBV10-1 with TRBJ2-3, with D perhaps matching TRBD2 (6 bases). Germline V gives CDR1 WNHNN, CDR2 SYGVQD (reference sequence). V was cut by 8 bases and J by 6 bases, with 15 bases left in between. This CDR3 is 13 amino acids long. CDR3 in amino acids: CASQPGGADTQYF. CDR3 nucleotide sequence: TGCGCCAGCCAACCCGGGGGAGCTGATACGCAGTATTTT.

The rearrangement links TRBV6-6 to TRBJ2-1, with D unresolved. The CDR3 is made up of 11 amino acids. The V gene's germline CDR1 is MNHNY and CDR2 SVGAGI (reference sequence). Trimming cost V 5 bases and J 7 bases, with 6 bases left between them. The CDR3 DNA reads TGTGCCAGCAGTCAAGGTAATGAGCAGTTCTTC. It translates to CASSQGNEQFF.

The V call is TRBV5-1, the J call TRBJ1-2; 7 bases fit TRBD1. The germline gives CDR1 SGHRS, CDR2 YFSETQ. Unmatched junction bases numbered 4, after V lost 1 base and J lost 4 bases. CDR3 length equals 14 residues. CDR3 region: CASSLTGVGYGYTF. The CDR3, as DNA: TGCGCCAGCAGCTTGACAGGGGTCGGCTATGGCTACACCTTC.

The V and J genes are TRBV20-1 and TRBJ1-1, with D perhaps TRBD1 (6 bases). CDR3 length equals 11 residues. CDR1 DFQATT and CDR2 SNEGSKA come from the germline V gene (reference sequence). CDR3 in amino acids: CRGGQNTEAFF. For the CDR3, the DNA is TGCAGGGGGGGACAGAACACTGAAGCTTTCTTT.

The chain couples TRBV5-1 to TRBJ2-3; no clear D gene. Trimming cost V 1 base and J 1 base, with 4 bases left between them. Germline assignment: CDR1 SGHRS and CDR2 YFSETQ. The length of the CDR3 is 13 residues. The CDR3 DNA follows: TGCGCCAGCAGCTTGTGGGGCACAGATACGCAGTATTTT. Its translation: CASSLWGTDTQYF. Looking up the rest from reference TRBV5-1 and TRBJ2-3 gives the full variable domain: KAGVTQTPRYLIKTRGQQVTLSCSPISGHRSVSWYQQTPGQGLQFLFEYFSETQRNKGNFPGRFSGRQFSNSRSEMNVSTLELGDSALYLCASSLWGTDTQYFGPGTRLTVL.

This clone ranks as medium-sized (0.01 to 0.1%). V is TRBV5-1 and J is TRBJ1-3, with D unresolved. The CDR3 consists of 16 residues. V gave up 0 bases and J gave up 1 base, with 11 bases separating them. The germline CDR1 and CDR2 sequences are SGHRS and YFSETQ. CDR3 in amino acids: CASSLGPGGSGNTIYF. The CDR3 DNA is TGCGCCAGCAGCTTGGGACCTGGCGGGTCTGGAAACACCATATATTTT.

V usage is TRBV9 and J usage is TRBJ2-6; TRBD1 is a possible D gene (6 bases). Trimming took off 3 bases at V and 2 bases at J, with 18 bases between the two ends. CDR1 is SGDLS and CDR2 is YYNGEE in the germline V gene. The CDR3 sequence is 18 residues long. Here the CDR3 DNA reads TGTGCCAGCAGCGGAAGACAGGTAGAAAATCCTGGGGCCAACGTCCTGACTTTC. This sequence encodes CASSGRQVENPGANVLTF.

V and J are TRBV6-1 and TRBJ2-7; 7 bases match TRBD2. The CDR3 sequence is 15 residues long. Germline CDR1 MNHNS, CDR2 SASEGT. J lost 3 bases, V lost 5 bases, and 10 bases had no gene match. In DNA, the CDR3 is TGTGCCAGCAGTAGGGAGGCTAGCGGCCACTACGAGCAGTACTTC. This encodes CASSREASGHYEQYF.

The chain employs TRBV5-1 and TRBJ1-5, with D tentatively TRBD1 (5 bases). V lost 0 bases to trimming and J lost 7 bases, with 14 bases between them. This CDR3 spans 15 amino acids. Germline CDR1 reads SGHRS; CDR2 reads YFSETQ. CDR3 in DNA: TGCGCCAGCAGCTTGGCCGGGGGAGGGGCCCAGCCCCAGCATTTT. This codes for CASSLAGGGAQPQHF.

V gene TRBV13 combines with J gene TRBJ1-1, with a tentative D call TRBD1 (6 bases). Germline CDR1 PRHDT, CDR2 FYEKMQ (reference sequence). Trimming removed 4 bases from V and 3 bases from J, with 15 bases in between. The CDR3 is 15 residues long. In nucleotides, the CDR3 is TGTGCCAGCAGCTCGACAGGAGCTAAGTACACTGAAGCTTTCTTT. Protein: CASSSTGAKYTEAFF.

The CDR3 DNA sequence: TGTGCCTCCCGCCCCGGACAGAATAGCAATCAGCCCCAGCATTTT. This sequence encodes CASRPGQNSNQPQHF. The chain has TRBV19 and TRBJ1-5; possibly TRBD1 for D (6 bases). CDR3 length equals 15 residues. The germline V gene has CDR1 LNHDA and CDR2 SQIVND (reference sequence). The V gene lost 11 bases and the J gene lost 0 bases, with 17 bases spanning the gap.

The CDR3 reads CASSPLAGRTNTEAFF. DNA of the CDR3: TGTGCCAGCAGCCCGTTGGCAGGACGGACGAACACTGAAGCTTTCTTT. The chain combines TRBV14 with TRBJ1-1, with D unresolved. V shed 4 bases and J shed 1 base, with 16 bases lying between them. The V gene's germline CDR1 is SGHDN and CDR2 FVKESK. The CDR3 spans 16 residues.